This T cell receptor beta chain was captured in a study of T cell repertoires in cytomegalovirus infection. As for the study in general: In public TCR beta signatures, there were indications of both CMV infection and matching HLA type.

MiXCR, applied by TCRdb to the reads, yields one record per CDR3 protein. The data hold more than 400,000 distinct CDR3 sequences, with about 26% observed a single time. The sequenced material came from PBMCs. This clonotype was sampled from a human donor in good health (CMV status not recorded). Some clones in this sample may be carry-over from other donors' samples.

CDR3 DNA: TGCAGTGCCCTTCTAGTAAGTGAGCAGTACTTC. Amino acid sequence: CSALLVSEQYF. This rearrangement joins TRBV20-1 to TRBJ2-7; D is unclear. This CDR3 has 11 residues. Germline CDR1 and CDR2: DFQATT and SNEGSKA (reference sequence). V was clipped by 6 bases and J by 7 bases, with 13 bases between them.